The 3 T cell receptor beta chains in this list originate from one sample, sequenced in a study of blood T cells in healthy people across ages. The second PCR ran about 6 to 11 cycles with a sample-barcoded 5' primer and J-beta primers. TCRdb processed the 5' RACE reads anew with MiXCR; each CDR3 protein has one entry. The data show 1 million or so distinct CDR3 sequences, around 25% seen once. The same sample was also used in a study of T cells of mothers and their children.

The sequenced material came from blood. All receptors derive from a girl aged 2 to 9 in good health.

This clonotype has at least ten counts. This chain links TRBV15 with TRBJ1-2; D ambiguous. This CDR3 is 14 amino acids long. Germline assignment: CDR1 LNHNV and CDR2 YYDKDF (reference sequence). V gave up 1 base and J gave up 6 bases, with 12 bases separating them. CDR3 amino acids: CATSRANSRDGYTF. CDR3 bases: TGTGCCACCAGCAGAGCTAACAGCCGCGATGGCTACACCTTC.

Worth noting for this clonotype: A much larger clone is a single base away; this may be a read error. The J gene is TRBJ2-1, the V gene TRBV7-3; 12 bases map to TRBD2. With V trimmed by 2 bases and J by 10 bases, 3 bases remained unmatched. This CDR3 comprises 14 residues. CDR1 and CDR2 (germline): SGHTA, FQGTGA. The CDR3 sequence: CASSLLAGGGEQFF. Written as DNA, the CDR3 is TGTGCCAGCAGCTTACTAGCGGGAGGGGGCGAGCAGTTCTTC.

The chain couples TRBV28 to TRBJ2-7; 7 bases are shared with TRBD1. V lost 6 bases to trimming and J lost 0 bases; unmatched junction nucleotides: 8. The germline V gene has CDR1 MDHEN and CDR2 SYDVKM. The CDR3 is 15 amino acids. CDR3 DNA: TGTGCCAGCAGCAACCTGGACAGGAGCTCCTACGAGCAGTACTTC. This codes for CASSNLDRSSYEQYF.